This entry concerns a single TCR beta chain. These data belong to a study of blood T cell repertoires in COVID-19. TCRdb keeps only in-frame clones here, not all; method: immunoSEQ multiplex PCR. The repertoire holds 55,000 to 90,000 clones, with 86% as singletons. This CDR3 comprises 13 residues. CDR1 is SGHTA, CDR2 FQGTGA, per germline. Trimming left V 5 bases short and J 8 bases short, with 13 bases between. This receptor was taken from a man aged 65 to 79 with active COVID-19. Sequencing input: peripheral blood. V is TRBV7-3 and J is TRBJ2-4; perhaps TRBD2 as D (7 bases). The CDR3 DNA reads TGTGCCAGCAGCCCCCTAGGGGGGGACATTCAGTACTTC. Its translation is CASSPLGGDIQYF.